What follows are 32 T cell receptor beta chains derived from one specimen sequenced in a study of T cells in Graves' hyperthyroidism and ophthalmopathy. The investigators amplified TCR beta CDR3 regions from RNA transcripts. HTBI primers drove first-round RT-PCR of the TCR CDR3. TCRdb re-called the multiplex PCR reads through MiXCR, storing one row per CDR3 protein. Of about 460,000 distinct CDR3 sequences detected, about 20% appear once; the ten largest clones hold 49%. Sequencing was performed on blood. These receptor sequences come from a woman in her sixties or seventies with Graves' ophthalmopathy.

V and J are TRBV7-9 and TRBJ1-4; tentative D call: TRBD1 (5 bases). CDR1 and CDR2 from the germline V gene are SEHNR and FQNEAQ (reference sequence). V was trimmed by 5 bases and J by 4 bases, leaving 14 bases between them. The CDR3 sequence is 15 residues long. CDR3 sequence (DNA): TGTGCCAGCAGCCAACGACAGTCCATTAATGAAAAACTGTTTTTT. It translates to CASSQRQSINEKLFF.

This clonotype was counted many times. The V call is TRBV6-2 or TRBV6-3, the J call TRBJ1-5, with D unresolved. This CDR3 region has 16 residues. Germline CDR1 and CDR2: MNHEY and SVGEGT. V lost 0 bases and J 2 bases, leaving 11 bases between the germline ends. CDR3 region: CASSYSMLQGNQPQHF. For the CDR3, the DNA is TGTGCCAGCAGTTACTCGATGTTACAAGGCAATCAGCCCCAGCATTTT.

This clonotype has a count of ten or more. The CDR3, as DNA: TGCAGTGCCACCAGGGGGAAAGTTTTGAGGACAGATACGCAGTATTTT. Translated, it gives CSATRGKVLRTDTQYF. The V gene is TRBV20-1, the J gene TRBJ2-3, with TRBD1 identical over 7 bases. This CDR3 is 16 amino acids long. Germline CDR1 DFQATT, CDR2 SNEGSKA (reference sequence). V dropped 6 bases and J dropped 3; count of bases not matched to a gene: 15.

This clonotype has a count of ten or more. The rearrangement uses TRBV7-2 and TRBJ1-1; D uncertain. The V gene's germline CDR1 is SGHTA and CDR2 FQGNSA. V was pared by 5 bases and J by 4 bases, with 14 bases between. The CDR3 sequence is 14 residues long. CDR3 sequence reads: CASSVSWGGTEAFF. CDR3 bases: TGTGCCAGCAGCGTAAGCTGGGGTGGCACTGAAGCTTTCTTT.

The CDR3 DNA is TGTGCCAGCAGGCCGGGGGGCCTCAGGGGCGAAAAACTGTTTTTT. Residues: CASRPGGLRGEKLFF. V and J are TRBV28 and TRBJ1-4; possible D gene TRBD1, 6 bases. Germline V gives CDR1 MDHEN, CDR2 SYDVKM. V was clipped by 6 bases and J by 8 bases, with 19 bases between them. The CDR3 length is 15 residues.

On this clonotype itself: The CDR3 end shows no conserved phenylalanine or tryptophan, and so a read error is likely. This rearrangement joins TRBV28 to TRBJ2-7; D ambiguous. The CDR3 length is 13 residues. Trimming removed 1 base from V and 4 bases from J, with 8 bases in between. Germline V gene lookup returns CDR1 MDHEN and CDR2 SYDVKM. Written as DNA, the CDR3 is TGTGCCAGCAGTTTATCTGAGTCGTACGAGCAGTACTCC. Its translation: CASSLSESYEQYS.

This clonotype was observed at least ten times. The V gene is TRBV2, the J gene TRBJ1-2, with D hard to call. The CDR3 extends over 11 amino acids. Germline CDR1 is SNHLY and CDR2 is FYNNEI. Trimming cost V 4 bases and J 5 bases, with 5 bases left between them. CDR3 in amino acids: CASSVRYGYTF. Here the CDR3 DNA reads TGTGCCAGCAGTGTGCGGTATGGCTACACCTTC.

This clonotype was found many times. The V gene is TRBV6-1, the J gene TRBJ1-5; 7 bases are a match to TRBD1. The germline gives CDR1 MNHNS, CDR2 SASEGT. CDR3 length equals 16 residues. Germline trimming cut 3 bases from V and 4 bases from J; bases unmatched to any gene: 9. CDR3 region: CASSDIADRPNQPQHF. Here the CDR3 DNA reads TGTGCCAGCAGTGATATTGCGGACAGGCCTAATCAGCCCCAGCATTTT.

This clonotype showed up many times. J is TRBJ1-1 and V is TRBV20-1, with 7 bases aligning to TRBD1. Germline CDR1 is DFQATT and CDR2 is SNEGSKA (reference sequence). The CDR3 covers 11 residues. The V gene end was trimmed by 4 bases and the J gene end by 10 bases; junction bases not matched to a gene: 6. CDR3 DNA: TGCAGTGCTAAGGGGGCAGGTGGAGCTTTCTTT. Translated, it gives CSAKGAGGAFF.

The J gene is TRBJ1-3, the V gene TRBV3-1, with D tentatively TRBD1 (5 bases). The germline gives CDR1 LGHDT, CDR2 YNNKEL (reference sequence). The CDR3 is 14 residues long. Trimming cost V 3 bases and J 2 bases, with 8 bases left between them. For the CDR3, the DNA is TGTGCCAGCAGCCAGAGGGGCGCTGGAAACACCATATATTTT. Protein product: CASSQRGAGNTIYF.

This clonotype was counted only a few times. The chain uses TRBV6-1 and TRBJ1-1; tentatively, D is TRBD1 (5 bases). V lost 5 bases and J lost 6, with 22 bases in between. Germline V gene sequence: CDR1 MNHNS, CDR2 SASEGT. The CDR3 runs 16 residues. The CDR3 DNA sequence: TGTGCCAGCAGTACCGGCAATCAGGGAGGAAGGCCTGAAGCTTTCTTT. It is translated as CASSTGNQGGRPEAFF.

The chain couples TRBV4-1 to TRBJ1-2, with D perhaps matching TRBD1 (5 bases). CDR1 and CDR2 from the germline V gene are MGHRA and YSYEKL. V was cut by 0 bases and J by 3 bases, with 23 bases left in between. This CDR3 has 19 residues. For the CDR3, the DNA is TGCGCCAGCAGCCAAGATCGCGCCCCCGGAGGGGTTGGGCACTATGGCTACACCTTC. This sequence encodes CASSQDRAPGGVGHYGYTF.

V gene TRBV3-1 combines with J gene TRBJ1-1; D remains unclear. CDR1 is LGHDT, CDR2 YNNKEL, per germline (reference sequence). The V end was cut by 0 bases, the J end by 10 bases, with 15 bases between. The CDR3 is 14 residues long. The CDR3 is CASSQDQVRAGAFF. The CDR3 DNA reads TGTGCCAGCAGCCAAGATCAAGTTCGAGCAGGAGCTTTCTTT.

The J gene is TRBJ1-6, the V gene TRBV18, with a possible D match to TRBD1 (6 bases). Per germline, CDR1 KGHSH and CDR2 LQKENI. V lost 3 bases, J lost 4 bases, and 10 bases lay in between. The CDR3 sequence is 15 residues long. CDR3: CASSPPGQYNSPLHF. The CDR3 nucleotides read TGTGCCAGCTCACCCCCGGGACAATATAATTCACCCCTCCACTTT.

Only a few counts were recorded for this clonotype. The rearrangement joins TRBV3-1 to TRBJ2-1; no clear D gene. Germline CDR1 LGHDT, CDR2 YNNKEL (reference sequence). The germline V and J ends were trimmed by 5 bases and 8 bases, with 19 bases remaining between them. The CDR3 runs to 15 residues. CDR3: CASSGKQLSADEQFF. The CDR3 nucleotides are TGTGCCAGCAGCGGTAAGCAACTAAGTGCCGATGAGCAGTTCTTC.

The rearrangement uses TRBV6-1 and TRBJ1-2; no definite D call. The germline V gene encodes CDR1 MNHNS and CDR2 SASEGT. The CDR3 runs to 11 residues. Trimming left V 7 bases short and J 5 bases short, with 8 bases between. The CDR3 loop reads CASTRGYGYTF. CDR3 bases: TGTGCCAGCACCAGAGGGTATGGCTACACCTTC.

The chain uses TRBV2 and TRBJ2-5, with TRBD2 matching over 11 bases. This CDR3 comprises 17 residues. The V segment lost 6 bases and the J segment 6 bases; nucleotides outside the gene matches: 15. In germline, CDR1 is SNHLY, CDR2 FYNNEI. CDR3: CASRGTGLAGTLQTQYF. CDR3 in DNA: TGTGCCAGCAGAGGCACCGGACTAGCGGGCACCTTGCAGACCCAGTACTTC.

The chain joins TRBV12-5 to TRBJ1-5, with D maybe TRBD1 (5 bases). The V gene lost 5 bases and the J gene lost 1 base, with 15 bases spanning the gap. The germline gives CDR1 LGHNT, CDR2 FRNRAP. The CDR3 has 16 amino acids. CDR3 sequence reads: CASGPVQGASNQPQHF. The CDR3 nucleotides read TGTGCTAGTGGTCCGGTTCAGGGCGCGAGCAATCAGCCCCAGCATTTT. The variable domain in full, with the rest retrieved from reference TRBV12-5 and TRBJ1-5, is DARVTQTPRHKVTEMGQEVTMRCQPILGHNTVFWYRQTMMQGLELLAYFRNRAPLDDSGMPKDRFSAEMPDATLATLKIQPSEPRDSAVYFCASGPVQGASNQPQHFGDGTRLSIL.

V usage is TRBV28 and J usage is TRBJ2-6; D is uncertain. V lost 6 bases and J 0 bases, leaving 12 bases between the germline ends. The CDR3 has 16 amino acids. The germline gives CDR1 MDHEN, CDR2 SYDVKM. The DNA of the CDR3 is TGTGCCAGCAGCCAAATGGGGTTCTCTGGGGCCAACGTCCTGACTTTC. The encoded protein is CASSQMGFSGANVLTF.

V usage is TRBV29-1 and J usage is TRBJ2-7; possibly TRBD2 for D (6 bases). The germline gives CDR1 SQVTM, CDR2 ANQGSEA. The CDR3 extends over 13 amino acids. Deletions cut 6 bases from V and 3 bases from J, with 15 bases between. The CDR3 loop reads CSVGSGLDYEQYF. The CDR3 region has the DNA TGCAGCGTGGGAAGCGGGTTGGACTACGAGCAGTACTTC.

At least ten counts were recorded for this clonotype. The V gene is TRBV2, the J gene TRBJ2-2; 11 bases match TRBD1. Germline V gene data show CDR1 as SNHLY and CDR2 as FYNNEI. This CDR3 has 14 residues. With 7 bases clipped from V and 6 bases from J, the junction kept 4 bases outside the gene matches. The CDR3 loop is CASNGQGAAGELFF. The CDR3 DNA reads as TGTGCCAGCAACGGACAGGGGGCAGCCGGGGAGCTGTTTTTT.

The chain combines TRBV19 with TRBJ2-5; D gene ambiguous. V lost 6 bases and J lost 0, with 14 bases in between. This CDR3 is built from 15 residues. The germline gives CDR1 LNHDA, CDR2 SQIVND (reference sequence). CDR3 sequence: CASSLLGANQETQYF. Here the CDR3 DNA reads TGTGCCAGTAGCCTACTTGGCGCGAACCAAGAGACCCAGTACTTC.

This clonotype came up once. The chain is built from TRBV29-1 and TRBJ1-1; D not resolved. Germline V gives CDR1 SQVTM, CDR2 ANQGSEA. The germline V and J ends were trimmed by 8 bases and 1 base, with 14 bases remaining between them. This CDR3 region has 13 residues. The CDR3 coding sequence is TGCAGCACCTATGGGCACGGGAACACTGAAGCTTTCTTT. As protein: CSTYGHGNTEAFF.

This clonotype appeared a few times. The chain combines TRBV20-1 with TRBJ2-1, with D possibly TRBD1 on 6 matching bases. Trimming took off 1 base at V and 1 base at J, with 11 bases between the two ends. The CDR3 length is 15 residues. Per the germline V gene, CDR1 is DFQATT and CDR2 is SNEGSKA (reference sequence). CDR3 DNA sequence: TGCAGTGCTAGAGGGGGACACATATCCTACAATGAGCAGTTCTTC. It is translated as CSARGGHISYNEQFF.

This chain joins TRBV20-1 and TRBJ2-3, with 11 positions matching TRBD2. Trimming cost V 2 bases and J 0 bases; bases outside gene matches: 4. The CDR3 is 16 amino acids. CDR1 and CDR2 from the germline V gene are DFQATT and SNEGSKA (reference sequence). This CDR3 is CSARSGTSGSTDTQYF. The CDR3 bases are TGCAGTGCTAGATCCGGGACTAGCGGAAGCACAGATACGCAGTATTTT.

The chain has TRBV20-1 and TRBJ2-7; D remains unclear. Germline assignment: CDR1 DFQATT and CDR2 SNEGSKA (reference sequence). V gave up 3 bases and J gave up 0 bases, with 9 bases separating them. The CDR3 totals 13 residues. The CDR3 loop reads CSARRWSSYEQYF. CDR3 sequence (DNA): TGCAGTGCTAGGCGGTGGAGCTCCTACGAGCAGTACTTC.

The gene calls are TRBV27 and TRBJ2-6, with unresolved D. This CDR3 is built from 15 residues. The germline V and J ends were trimmed by 2 bases and 2 bases, with 7 bases remaining between them. The germline CDR1 and CDR2 sequences are MNHEY and SMNVEV (reference sequence). DNA for the CDR3: TGTGCCAGCAGTTTACTGCAAACTGGGGCCAACGTCCTGACTTTC. It yields the protein CASSLLQTGANVLTF.

The V and J genes are TRBV20-1 and TRBJ2-7, with D unresolved. Germline CDR1 reads DFQATT; CDR2 reads SNEGSKA (reference sequence). Trimming took 6 bases from V and 3 from J, leaving 9 bases between them. This CDR3 spans 11 amino acids. The CDR3 here is CSADGDYEQYF. Written as DNA, the CDR3 is TGCAGTGCGGACGGAGACTACGAGCAGTACTTC.

This chain uses TRBV18 with TRBJ1-2; 8 nucleotides match TRBD1. The CDR3 has 14 residues. Germline-derived CDR1 and CDR2 are KGHSH and LQKENI. J lost 5 bases, V lost 0 bases, and 2 bases had no gene match. CDR3 region: CASSPPGQAYGYTF. In DNA form, the CDR3 reads TGTGCCAGCTCACCACCGGGACAGGCATATGGCTACACCTTC.

There are a few counts of this clonotype. The chain employs TRBV19 and TRBJ2-3; D may correspond to TRBD1 or TRBD2 (5 bases each). This CDR3 region has 16 residues. V was pared by 3 bases and J by 2 bases, with 15 bases between. CDR1 is LNHDA and CDR2 is SQIVND in the germline V gene (reference sequence). The CDR3 protein is CASSIRRDGSTDTQYF. Here the CDR3 DNA reads TGTGCCAGTAGTATCCGCCGGGACGGCTCCACAGATACGCAGTATTTT.

V is TRBV14 and J is TRBJ2-2, with D perhaps TRBD1 (6 bases). This CDR3 region has 16 residues. Looked up from germline, CDR1 is SGHDN and CDR2 is FVKESK. V was trimmed by 2 bases and J by 5 bases, leaving 15 bases between them. This chain's CDR3 is CASSQLGTFRTGELFF. The CDR3 coding sequence is TGTGCCAGCAGCCAACTCGGGACATTCCGGACCGGGGAGCTGTTTTTT.

The chain has TRBV6-1 and TRBJ1-6; D possibly corresponds to TRBD1 (5 bases). V shed 7 bases and J shed 5 bases, with 18 bases lying between them. Germline loops: CDR1 MNHNS, CDR2 SASEGT. This CDR3 has 16 residues. The CDR3, as DNA: TGTGCCAGCACCAGGAGCTTGACAGCAGATAATTCACCCCTCCACTTT. This codes for CASTRSLTADNSPLHF.